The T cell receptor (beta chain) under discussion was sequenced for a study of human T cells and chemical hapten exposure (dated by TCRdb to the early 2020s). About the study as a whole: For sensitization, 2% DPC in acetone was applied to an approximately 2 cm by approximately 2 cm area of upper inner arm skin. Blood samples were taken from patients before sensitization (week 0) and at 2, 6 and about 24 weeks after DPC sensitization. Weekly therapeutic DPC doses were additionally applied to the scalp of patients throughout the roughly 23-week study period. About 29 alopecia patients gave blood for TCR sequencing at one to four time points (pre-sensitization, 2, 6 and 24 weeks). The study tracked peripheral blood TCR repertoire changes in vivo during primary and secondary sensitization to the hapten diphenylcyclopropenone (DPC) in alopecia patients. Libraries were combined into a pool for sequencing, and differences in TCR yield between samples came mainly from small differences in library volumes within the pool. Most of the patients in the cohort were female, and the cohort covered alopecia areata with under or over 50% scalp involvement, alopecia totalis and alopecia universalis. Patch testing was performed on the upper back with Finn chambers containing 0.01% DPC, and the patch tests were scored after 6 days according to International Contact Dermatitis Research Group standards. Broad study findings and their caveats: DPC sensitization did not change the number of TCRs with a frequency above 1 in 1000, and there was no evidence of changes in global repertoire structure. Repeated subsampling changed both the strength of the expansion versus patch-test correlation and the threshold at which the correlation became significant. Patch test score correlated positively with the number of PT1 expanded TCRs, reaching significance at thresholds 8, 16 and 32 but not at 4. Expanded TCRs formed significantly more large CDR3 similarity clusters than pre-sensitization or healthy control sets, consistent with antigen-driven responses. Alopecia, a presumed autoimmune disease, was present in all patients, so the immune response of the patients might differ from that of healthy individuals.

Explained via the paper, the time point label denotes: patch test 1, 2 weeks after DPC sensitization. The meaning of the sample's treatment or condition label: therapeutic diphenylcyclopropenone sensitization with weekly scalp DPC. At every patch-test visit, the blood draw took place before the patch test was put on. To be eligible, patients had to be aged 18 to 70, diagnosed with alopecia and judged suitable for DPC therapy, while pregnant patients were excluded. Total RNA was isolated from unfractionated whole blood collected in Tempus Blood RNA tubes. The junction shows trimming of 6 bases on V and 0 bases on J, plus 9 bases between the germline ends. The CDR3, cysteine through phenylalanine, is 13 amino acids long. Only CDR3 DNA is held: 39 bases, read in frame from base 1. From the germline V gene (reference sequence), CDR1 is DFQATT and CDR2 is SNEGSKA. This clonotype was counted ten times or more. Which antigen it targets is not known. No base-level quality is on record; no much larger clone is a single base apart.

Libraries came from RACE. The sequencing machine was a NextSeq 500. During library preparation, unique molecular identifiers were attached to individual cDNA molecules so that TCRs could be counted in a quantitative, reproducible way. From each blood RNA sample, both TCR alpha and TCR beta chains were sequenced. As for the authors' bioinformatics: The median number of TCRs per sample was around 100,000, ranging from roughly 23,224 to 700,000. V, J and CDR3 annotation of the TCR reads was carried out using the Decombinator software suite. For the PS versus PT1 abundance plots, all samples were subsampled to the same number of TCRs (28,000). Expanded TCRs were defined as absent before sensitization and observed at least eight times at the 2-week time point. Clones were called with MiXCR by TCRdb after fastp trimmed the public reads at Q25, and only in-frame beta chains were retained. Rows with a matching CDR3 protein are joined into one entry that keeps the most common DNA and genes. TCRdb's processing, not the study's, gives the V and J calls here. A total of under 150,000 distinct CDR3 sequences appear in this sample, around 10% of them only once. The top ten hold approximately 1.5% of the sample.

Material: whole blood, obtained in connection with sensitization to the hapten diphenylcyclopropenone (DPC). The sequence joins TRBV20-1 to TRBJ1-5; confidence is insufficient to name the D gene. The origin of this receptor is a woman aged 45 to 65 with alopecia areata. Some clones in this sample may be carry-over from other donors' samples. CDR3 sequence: CSANTDSNQPQHF. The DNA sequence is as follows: TGCAGTGCCAACACGGATAGCAATCAGCCCCAGCATTTT.